A selection of T cell receptor beta chains follows, all from one sample in a study of control samples from healthy donors and cancer patients. Sequencing used immunoSEQ multiplex PCR; TCRdb keeps in-frame clones, though not all of them. Of about 120,000 clones listed, 70% to 90% are singletons. Sequencing used blood. The source is a middle-aged man in good health. Both conserved end residues are part of each CDR3. The D gene is left open where the match is weak. The listing skips clone size in some rows; elsewhere it reads once, few, many or a size class.

CDR3 protein,CDR3 DNA,clone size,V gene,D gene,CDR3 length,J gene
CASSLGLVSTDTQYF,TGTGCCAGCAGCTTAGGACTAGTTAGCACAGATACGCAGTATTTT,NA,TRBV7-2,NA,15,TRBJ2-3
CASSPRDRGYYGYTF,TGTGCCAGCAGCCCTCGGGACAGGGGGTACTATGGCTACACCTTC,NA,TRBV5-6,TRBD1,15,TRBJ1-2
CASSLGSGALNEQFF,TGTGCCAGCAGCTTAGGTTCCGGGGCCCTCAATGAGCAGTTCTTC,once,TRBV7-2,NA,15,TRBJ2-1
CASSPGLAGGSSYNEQFF,TGCGCCAGCAGCCCGGGACTAGCGGGGGGGAGCTCCTACAATGAGCAGTTCTTC,NA,TRBV5-1,TRBD2,18,TRBJ2-1
CASRVGGGRGGTEAFF,TGTGCCAGCAGGGTTGGTGGAGGCAGGGGGGGGACTGAAGCTTTCTTT,NA,TRBV7-2,TRBD1,16,TRBJ1-1
CASSVAPSGGDEQYF,TGTGCCAGCAGCGTAGCGCCTAGCGGGGGGGACGAGCAGTACTTC,NA,TRBV9,TRBD2,15,TRBJ2-7
CASSSRDSQNTGELFF,TGTGCCAGCTCATCACGGGACAGTCAAAACACCGGGGAGCTGTTTTTT,NA,TRBV18,TRBD1,16,TRBJ2-2
CASSQVPGGAGFGQPQHF,TGCGCCAGCAGCCAAGTTCCAGGGGGCGCAGGTTTCGGTCAGCCCCAGCATTTT,NA,TRBV4-1,TRBD1,18,TRBJ1-5
CASSFRTGGYNSPLHF,TGTGCCAGCAGCTTTCGGACGGGAGGTTATAATTCACCCCTCCACTTT,NA,TRBV7-9,NA,16,TRBJ1-6
CASGQSNYGYTF,TGTGCCAGCGGACAGTCTAACTATGGCTACACCTTC,once,TRBV30,NA,12,TRBJ1-2
CASSQIAGGPLDTQYF,TGTGCCAGCAGCCAAATAGCGGGGGGGCCTCTAGATACGCAGTATTTT,once,TRBV3-1/TRBV3-2,TRBD2,16,TRBJ2-3
CASSLLMDSATPETQYF,TGCGCCAGCAGCTTGTTAATGGACAGTGCCACGCCAGAGACCCAGTACTTC,NA,TRBV5-1,NA,17,TRBJ2-5
CATSRWDRDTGELFF,TGTGCCACCAGCCGATGGGACAGAGACACCGGGGAGCTGTTTTTT,NA,TRBV15,TRBD1,15,TRBJ2-2
CASSSQEGLSNTQYF,TGTGCCAGCAGTAGTCAGGAGGGATTATCGAATACGCAGTATTTT,once,TRBV6-4,NA,15,TRBJ2-3
CAWSVQGSYNSPLHF,TGTGCCTGGAGTGTACAGGGCTCCTATAATTCACCCCTCCACTTT,NA,TRBV30,NA,15,TRBJ1-6
CASSYRGDSYEQYF,TGTGCCAGCAGTTACCGAGGGGACTCCTACGAGCAGTACTTC,NA,TRBV6-2/TRBV6-3,NA,14,TRBJ2-7
CASSLRSGTGNEKLFF,TGTGCCAGCAGCCTTAGATCCGGGACAGGTAATGAAAAACTGTTTTTT,NA,TRBV7-9,TRBD1,16,TRBJ1-4
CATSDSRTGGNFTF,TGTGCCACCAGTGATTCCCGGACAGGGGGGAATTTCACCTTC,once,TRBV24-1,TRBD1,14,TRBJ1-2
CASSSTDTEAFF,TGTGCCAGCAGTAGTACGGACACTGAAGCTTTCTTT,NA,TRBV5-6,NA,12,TRBJ1-1
CASSLLRGAGEQFF,TGTGCCAGCAGCCTCCTAAGGGGGGCCGGTGAGCAGTTCTTC,NA,TRBV7-9,NA,14,TRBJ2-1
CASSLDRGSTEAFF,TGTGCCAGCAGCTTAGATCGGGGTAGCACTGAAGCTTTCTTT,NA,TRBV7-8,NA,14,TRBJ1-1
CASSRRQGMDEKLFF,TGTGCCAGCAGCCGGCGACAGGGGATGGATGAAAAACTGTTTTTT,NA,TRBV7-9,TRBD1,15,TRBJ1-4
CASSQDGDRLYGYTF,TGCGCCAGCAGCCAAGATGGTGACAGACTCTATGGCTACACCTTC,NA,TRBV4-1,NA,15,TRBJ1-2
CASSQGARQPQHF,TGTGCCAGCAGTCAGGGGGCGCGACAGCCCCAGCATTTT,NA,TRBV7-9,TRBD1,13,TRBJ1-5
CASSQDLSGQGTEAFF,TGTGCCAGCAGCCAAGATCTTTCGGGGCAGGGAACTGAAGCTTTCTTT,NA,TRBV14,NA,16,TRBJ1-1
CASSSGGNTIYF,TGTGCCAGCAGTTCCGGTGGAAACACCATATATTTT,NA,TRBV12-3/TRBV12-4,NA,12,TRBJ1-3
CASTQGGGYTF,TGCGCCAGCACGCAGGGAGGAGGCTACACCTTC,NA,TRBV5-1,NA,11,TRBJ1-2
CASSIIAGAVDTQYF,TGTGCCAGCAGCATAATAGCGGGGGCGGTAGATACGCAGTATTTT,NA,TRBV7-2,TRBD2,15,TRBJ2-3
CASSLYGTPNEQFF,TGTGCCAGCAGTTTATATGGGACACCTAATGAGCAGTTCTTC,NA,TRBV28,NA,14,TRBJ2-1
CASRPGQGLNTEAFF,TGTGCCAGCAGGCCGGGACAGGGTTTGAACACTGAAGCTTTCTTT,NA,TRBV6-5,TRBD1,15,TRBJ1-1
CASSRERTEAFF,TGTGCCAGCAGCAGGGAGCGCACTGAAGCTTTCTTT,NA,TRBV7-9,NA,12,TRBJ1-1
CASTSQGLWSYNEQFF,TGTGCCAGCACTTCCCAGGGGTTGTGGTCCTACAATGAGCAGTTCTTC,NA,TRBV27,NA,16,TRBJ2-1
CASSLQGPGRTDTQYF,TGCGCCAGCAGCCTCCAAGGTCCGGGAAGGACAGATACGCAGTATTTT,NA,TRBV4-1,NA,16,TRBJ2-3
CAIRSGNTGELFF,TGTGCCATTCGATCAGGGAACACCGGGGAGCTGTTTTTT,NA,TRBV19,NA,13,TRBJ2-2
CASSPLGGAVYSNQPQHF,TGTGCCAGTAGCCCCCTGGGGGGGGCGGTGTATAGCAATCAGCCCCAGCATTTT,NA,TRBV19,NA,18,TRBJ1-5
CASSSRQGLKAEAFF,TGTGCCAGCAGCTCCCGACAGGGGTTAAAAGCTGAAGCTTTCTTT,NA,TRBV7-9,TRBD1,15,TRBJ1-1
CASSLLWQDRQEKLFF,TGTGCCAGCAGTTTATTGTGGCAGGACAGACAGGAAAAACTGTTTTTT,NA,TRBV28,NA,16,TRBJ1-4
CASSLGGTGREQYF,TGTGCCAGCAGCTTGGGAGGGACAGGCCGCGAGCAGTACTTC,NA,TRBV5-5,TRBD1,14,TRBJ2-7
CASSPNGAYTGELFF,TGTGCCAGCAGCCCGAACGGGGCGTACACCGGGGAGCTGTTTTTT,NA,TRBV5-5,NA,15,TRBJ2-2
CASSVGLGGSPLHF,TGTGCCAGCAGTGTTGGTCTCGGCGGCTCACCCCTCCACTTT,NA,TRBV2,NA,14,TRBJ1-6
CASSIRQSYEQYF,TGTGCCAGCAGTATTAGACAGTCCTACGAGCAGTACTTC,NA,TRBV6-5,NA,13,TRBJ2-7
CASSIGTGELFF,TGTGCCAGCAGTATTGGTACCGGGGAGCTGTTTTTT,NA,TRBV6-2/TRBV6-3,NA,12,TRBJ2-2
CASSESGTAGYTF,TGCGCCAGCAGTGAGTCGGGAACGGCTGGCTACACCTTC,NA,TRBV10-1,NA,13,TRBJ1-2
CASSFGGVGGELFF,TGTGCCAGCAGCTTCGGGGGGGTTGGCGGGGAGCTGTTTTTT,NA,TRBV11-3,TRBD2,14,TRBJ2-2
CASRPGGYNEQFF,TGTGCCAGCAGGCCCGGGGGGTACAATGAGCAGTTCTTC,NA,TRBV7-2,TRBD2,13,TRBJ2-1
CASSGNEQFF,TGCGCCAGCAGCGGCAATGAGCAGTTCTTC,NA,TRBV5-1,NA,10,TRBJ2-1